Here is one TCR beta chain with its context. This entry belongs to a study of control samples from healthy donors and cancer patients. Here immunoSEQ multiplex PCR was the method, and the copy in TCRdb shows in-frame clones only, minus some. Among 71,000 or so clones listed, about 90% were seen once. The length of the CDR3 is 13 residues. V lost 5 bases, J lost 7 bases, and 5 bases stayed unmatched. Sequenced material: PBMCs. The source is a man in his sixties with lung cancer. The chain links TRBV12-3 or TRBV12-4 to TRBJ1-2; 9 nucleotides agree with TRBD1. Written as DNA, the CDR3 is TGTGCCAGCAGTCAGGGACAGGGAGGTGGCTACACCTTC. This translates into CASSQGQGGGYTF.